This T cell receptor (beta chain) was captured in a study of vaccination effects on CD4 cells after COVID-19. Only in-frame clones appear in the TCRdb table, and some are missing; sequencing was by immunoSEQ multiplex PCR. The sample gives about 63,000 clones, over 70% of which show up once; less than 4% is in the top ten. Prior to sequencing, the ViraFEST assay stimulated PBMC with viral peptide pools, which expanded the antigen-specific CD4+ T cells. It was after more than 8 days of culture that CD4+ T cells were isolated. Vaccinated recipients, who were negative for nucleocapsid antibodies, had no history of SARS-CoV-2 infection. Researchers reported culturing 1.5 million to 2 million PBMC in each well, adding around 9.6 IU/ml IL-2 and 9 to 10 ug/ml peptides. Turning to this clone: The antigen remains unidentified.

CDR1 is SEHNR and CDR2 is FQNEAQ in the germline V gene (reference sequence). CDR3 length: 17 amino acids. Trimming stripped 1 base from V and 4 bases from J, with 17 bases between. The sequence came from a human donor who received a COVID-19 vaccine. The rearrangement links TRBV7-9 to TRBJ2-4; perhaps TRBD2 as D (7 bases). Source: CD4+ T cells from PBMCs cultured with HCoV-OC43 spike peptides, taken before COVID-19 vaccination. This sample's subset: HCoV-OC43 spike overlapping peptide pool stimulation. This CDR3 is CASSLGGEGEGKNIQYF. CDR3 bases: TGTGCCAGCAGCTTAGGTGGGGAGGGGGAAGGAAAAAACATTCAGTACTTC.